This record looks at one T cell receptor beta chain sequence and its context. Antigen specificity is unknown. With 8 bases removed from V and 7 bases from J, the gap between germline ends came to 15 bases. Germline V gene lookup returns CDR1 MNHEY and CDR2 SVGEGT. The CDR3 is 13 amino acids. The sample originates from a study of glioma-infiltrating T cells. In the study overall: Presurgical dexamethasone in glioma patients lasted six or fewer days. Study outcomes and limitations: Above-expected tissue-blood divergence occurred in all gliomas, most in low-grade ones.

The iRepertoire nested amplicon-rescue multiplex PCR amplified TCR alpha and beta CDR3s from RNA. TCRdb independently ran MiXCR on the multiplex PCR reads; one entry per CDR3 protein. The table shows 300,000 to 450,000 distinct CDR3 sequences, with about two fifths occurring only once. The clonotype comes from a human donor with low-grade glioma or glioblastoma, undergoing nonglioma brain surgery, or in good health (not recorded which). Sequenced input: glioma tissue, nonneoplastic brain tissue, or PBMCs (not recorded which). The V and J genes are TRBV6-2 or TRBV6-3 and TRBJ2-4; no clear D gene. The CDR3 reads CASARPQRNIQYF. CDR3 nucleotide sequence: TGTGCCAGCGCAAGACCCCAGAGGAACATTCAGTACTTC.